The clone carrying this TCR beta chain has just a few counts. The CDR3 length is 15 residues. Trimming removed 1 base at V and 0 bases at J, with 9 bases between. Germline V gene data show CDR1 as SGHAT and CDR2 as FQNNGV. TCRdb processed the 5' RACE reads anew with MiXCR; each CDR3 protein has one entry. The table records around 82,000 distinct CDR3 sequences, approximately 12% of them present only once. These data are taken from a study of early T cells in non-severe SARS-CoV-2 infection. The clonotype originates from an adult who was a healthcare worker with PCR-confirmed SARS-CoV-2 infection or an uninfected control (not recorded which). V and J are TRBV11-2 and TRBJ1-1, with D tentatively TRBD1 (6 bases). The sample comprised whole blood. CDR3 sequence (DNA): TGTGCCAGCAGCTTAGTCACAGGGATGAACACTGAAGCTTTCTTT. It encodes CASSLVTGMNTEAFF.